This T cell receptor (beta chain) was identified during a study of T-cell memory formation after mild COVID-19 (dated by TCRdb to about 2021). For the study in its entirety: TCR sequence clusters from the two donors were found to be largely donor specific. In a couple of donors, T-cell clones that expanded and contracted after mild COVID-19 were followed by sequencing TCRalpha and TCRbeta repertoires longitudinally. Two young, previously healthy adult volunteers made up the cohort, one male and one female. Overall results and qualifications from the work: The detection of some responding clones in pre-infection memory suggests that pre-existing cross-reactive memory T cells joined the SARS-CoV-2 response. Whether the second-wave clones peaking on day 37 were SARS-CoV-2 specific was not confirmed. Contracting CD4+ clones appeared mostly in the CM and EM memory subsets, whereas CD8+ clones were enriched in EMRA. Balanced CD4/CD8 phenotypes were observed for clones contracting from day 15 to 85, whereas a bias towards CD4+ was observed for a second wave of clones expanding from day 15 to 37. Only a couple of mild cases were covered in the study, and larger cohorts including severe cases with pre-infection samples were considered necessary.

Sequencing relied on an Illumina NovaSeq 6000. TCRalpha and TCRbeta cDNA libraries were constructed by 5'RACE with constant-segment primers, with sample barcodes and unique molecular identifiers being introduced. Trizol reagent was used to extract RNA from every sample. The libraries were amplified in two PCR steps, and the second step added a second sample barcode and Illumina TruSeq adapters. Sequencing of libraries was performed on an Illumina NovaSeq with 2 x 150 bp paired-end reads. From the authors' description of their analysis: Reads were demultiplexed and collapsed into UMI-guided consensus sequences with migec v1.2.7. Using mixcr v2.1.11, UMI consensuses were aligned to TRA and TRB V and J templates and then assembled into clonotypes. A clonotype was counted as expanded or contracted only when both edgeR and NoisET called the clonotype significant, with the noise models trained on biological replicates. For edgeR calls, the thresholds were a false discovery rate-adjusted p below 0.01 and a log2 fold-change of 1. As an exploratory analysis of dynamics, max-normalized trajectories of the 1000 most abundant clonotypes were examined by PCA with hierarchical clustering. The CD4 or CD8 phenotype of responding clones was assigned using the separately sequenced CD4+ and CD8+ repertoires. TCRdb reprocessed the public reads (quality trimming at Q25 with fastp, clone calling with MiXCR) and kept in-frame beta chains. Each entry is one CDR3 protein sequence, shown with its most common DNA and genes. These V and J calls originate from TCRdb's pipeline instead of the authors' own analysis. For this sample the table gives roughly 29,000 distinct CDR3 sequences, of which around 12% were detected only once. Around 15% of the sample belongs to the ten largest clones.

This clonotype was observed a few times. No antigen is known for it. Per-base quality was not reported, and no clone a single base away is much larger than it. PBMCs were isolated by Ficoll-Paque density gradient centrifugation. Input material: PBMCs or a T cell subset sorted from them (not recorded which). This clonotype was sampled from an adult woman who had mild COVID-19 (a few samples of this study predate the infection). The sample titles of this study are shuffled in the database, so cell type and time point are left out; the donor was told from shared clones.

The CDR3 reads CASSPGQVEAPLHF. The bases are TGCGCCAGCAGCCCCGGACAGGTCGAGGCACCCCTCCACTTT. The V and J genes are TRBV5-1 and TRBJ1-6; 7 nucleotides in the junction match TRBD1. From a lookup of the germline V gene, CDR1 and CDR2 are SGHRS and YFSETQ. Taken from cysteine to phenylalanine, the CDR3 has 14 residues. The sequence is cut down to CDR3 DNA, 42 bases in frame from base 1. V has 4 bases trimmed and J has 11 bases trimmed; junction bases matching no gene number 9.